The 25 T cell receptor beta chains given below trace back to one sample, sequenced in a study of cytomegalovirus exposure and HLA in healthy donors. The PCR made use of 60 Vbeta and 13 Jbeta primers. Clones were read by immunoSEQ multiplex PCR, and TCRdb kept only the in-frame ones, dropping some. The table includes about 180,000 clones, around 80% detected once. Sequenced sample: PBMCs. The receptors were sampled from a woman in her thirties or forties in good health and CMV-seronegative.

The V call is TRBV6-6, the J call TRBJ2-3; 8 bases map to TRBD2. Trimming took 0 bases from V and 6 from J; bases not matched to a gene: 8. Germline loops: CDR1 MNHNY, CDR2 SVGAGI (reference sequence). The CDR3 sequence is 16 residues long. The CDR3 DNA sequence: TGTGCCAGCAGTTACTCGGGAGCGGGGGCGAGGGATACGCAGTATTTT. Protein: CASSYSGAGARDTQYF.

This chain connects TRBV28 to TRBJ1-1, with D uncertain. CDR3 length: 13 residues. V lost 6 bases and J 5 bases, leaving 13 bases between the germline ends. Looked up from germline, CDR1 is MDHEN and CDR2 is SYDVKM. The CDR3 sequence is CASRSPGATEAFF. DNA of the CDR3: TGTGCCAGCAGATCACCAGGCGCTACTGAAGCTTTCTTT.

The chain links TRBV7-9 to TRBJ1-5; D ambiguous. Trimming stripped 1 base from V and 1 base from J, with 11 bases between. Germline V gives CDR1 SEHNR, CDR2 FQNEAQ (reference sequence). CDR3 size: 16 residues. The CDR3 loop is CASSLVTTSSNQPQHF. DNA for the CDR3: TGTGCCAGCAGCTTAGTGACAACGAGCAGCAATCAGCCCCAGCATTTT.

The chain joins TRBV13 to TRBJ2-7, with 15 nucleotides matching TRBD2. Trimming removed 3 bases from V and 7 bases from J; junction bases left unmatched: 7. CDR1 is PRHDT, CDR2 FYEKMQ, per germline (reference sequence). The CDR3 covers 16 residues. CDR3 in amino acids: CASSLGLAGGPGEQYF. The CDR3 coding sequence is TGTGCCAGCAGCTTGGGACTAGCGGGAGGCCCGGGTGAGCAGTACTTC.

This chain connects TRBV5-1 to TRBJ2-1; 13 bases are a match to TRBD2. In germline, CDR1 is SGHRS, CDR2 YFSETQ. This CDR3 comprises 15 residues. The J segment lost 8 bases and the V segment lost 5 bases, leaving 7 bases of the junction unmatched. The DNA of the CDR3 is TGCGCCAGCAGAAAACTAGCGGGAGGGGTCGATGAGCAGTTCTTC. Its translation is CASRKLAGGVDEQFF.

The rearrangement uses TRBV4-2 and TRBJ2-3; 13 bases are a match to TRBD2. The trim removed 1 base at V and 3 bases at J, leaving 4 bases unmatched. The V gene's germline CDR1 is LGHNA and CDR2 YNFKEQ. The CDR3 has 17 residues. The CDR3 sequence is CASSQVQLAGGTDTQYF. For the CDR3, the DNA is TGTGCCAGCAGCCAAGTTCAACTAGCGGGAGGGACAGATACGCAGTATTTT.

The chain carries TRBV4-1 and TRBJ1-5, with D unresolved. CDR3 size: 14 residues. Germline assignment: CDR1 MGHRA and CDR2 YSYEKL. V was trimmed by 2 bases and J by 0 bases, leaving 5 bases between them. CDR3 sequence: CASSQTYSNQPQHF. CDR3 DNA: TGCGCCAGCAGCCAAACTTATAGCAATCAGCCCCAGCATTTT.

The chain joins TRBV18 to TRBJ1-2; no reliable D call. This CDR3 spans 16 amino acids. Germline loops: CDR1 KGHSH, CDR2 LQKENI. Deletions cut 2 bases from V and 0 bases from J, with 13 bases between. The CDR3 loop is CASSPIPRPTNYGYTF. The DNA for the CDR3 is TGTGCCAGCTCACCAATCCCCAGGCCCACTAACTATGGCTACACCTTC.

The gene calls are TRBV4-2 and TRBJ2-7, with 9 bases that match TRBD1. V dropped 2 bases and J dropped 6; count of bases not matched to a gene: 11. Germline V gene sequence: CDR1 LGHNA, CDR2 YNFKEQ. This CDR3 region has 16 residues. In DNA form, the CDR3 reads TGTGCCAGCAGCCAAAGGGACAGGGATTCCTATTTCGAGCAGTACTTC. It is translated as CASSQRDRDSYFEQYF.

A note on this clone: The sample holds other DNA sequences that translate to the same CDR3. This chain connects TRBV7-9 to TRBJ2-7; D is perhaps TRBD1 (6 bases). In germline, CDR1 is SEHNR, CDR2 FQNEAQ (reference sequence). The CDR3 consists of 15 residues. Between the trimmed V and J ends, which lost 4 bases and 3 bases, there was a span of 16 bases. The CDR3 region has the DNA TGTGCCAGCAGCTCGGGGACATCGTACGTCTACGAGCAGTACTTC. It specifies CASSSGTSYVYEQYF. The complete variable domain, with remaining parts taken from reference TRBV7-9 and TRBJ2-7, reads DTGVSQNPRHKITKRGQNVTFRCDPISEHNRLYWYRQTLGQGPEFLTYFQNEAQLEKSRLLSDRFSAERPKGSFSTLEIQRTEQGDSAMYLCASSSGTSYVYEQYFGPGTRLTVT.

This clone was counted only a few times. The rearrangement links TRBV7-3 to TRBJ2-1, with a possible D match to TRBD2 (5 bases). The CDR3 covers 16 residues. Germline values: CDR1 SGHTA, CDR2 FQGTGA. V lost 2 bases, J lost 6 bases, and 17 bases lay in between. The CDR3 nucleotides are TGTGCCAGCAGCTTAGGCCCCCGGGGATTGGGCAATGAGCAGTTCTTC. It translates to CASSLGPRGLGNEQFF.

The chain couples TRBV10-1 to TRBJ2-7; TRBD1 is a possible D gene (5 bases). CDR1 is WNHNN and CDR2 is SYGVQD in the germline V gene (reference sequence). Between the trimmed V and J ends, which lost 9 bases and 1 base, there was a span of 16 bases. The length of the CDR3 is 14 residues. CDR3 sequence: CARRRWTSSYEQYF. For the CDR3, the DNA is TGCGCCAGAAGGCGGTGGACAAGTTCCTACGAGCAGTACTTC.

The table lists this clone with a count of one. V usage is TRBV27 and J usage is TRBJ2-5, with TRBD2 matching 15 bases. The germline gives CDR1 MNHEY, CDR2 SMNVEV (reference sequence). Germline trimming cut 2 bases from V and 1 base from J; bases unmatched to any gene: 5. The CDR3 runs to 18 residues. This chain's CDR3 is CASSLGLAGGQVQETQYF. DNA of the CDR3: TGTGCCAGCAGTTTAGGACTAGCGGGAGGGCAAGTCCAAGAGACCCAGTACTTC.

This rearrangement joins TRBV27 to TRBJ2-7; 8 positions agree with TRBD1. This CDR3 is 18 amino acids long. Germline V CDR1 and CDR2: MNHEY, SMNVEV (reference sequence). V was clipped by 6 bases and J by 0 bases; unmatched bases: 16. CDR3 sequence reads: CASRGTSGGPLSSYEQYF. The CDR3 nucleotides are TGTGCCAGCAGAGGAACCTCAGGGGGCCCCCTTAGCTCCTACGAGCAGTACTTC.

The CDR3: CASSSTSGGATLKYEQYF. DNA for the CDR3: TGTGCCAGCAGCTCGACTAGCGGGGGGGCAACGTTGAAATACGAGCAGTACTTC. This rearrangement joins TRBV13 to TRBJ2-7; 14 positions match TRBD2. Germline lookup yields CDR1 PRHDT and CDR2 FYEKMQ (reference sequence). V dropped 4 bases and J dropped 4; count of bases not matched to a gene: 12. The CDR3 is 18 amino acids.

CDR3 in amino acids: CASSPRTGINTEAFF. CDR3 DNA: TGTGCCAGTAGTCCCCGGACAGGGATAAACACTGAAGCTTTCTTT. V gene TRBV19 combines with J gene TRBJ1-1; 8 nucleotides align to TRBD1. Germline V gives CDR1 LNHDA, CDR2 SQIVND (reference sequence). The CDR3 extends over 15 amino acids. The ends lost 5 bases at V and 2 bases at J; junction bases unmatched: 7.

The V and J genes are TRBV4-2 and TRBJ1-2; 7 positions agree with TRBD1. CDR3 length: 14 residues. Germline CDR1 LGHNA, CDR2 YNFKEQ. V lost 3 bases to trimming and J lost 6 bases; unmatched junction nucleotides: 7. The CDR3 loop is CASSQAEGQDGYTF. The CDR3 coding sequence is TGTGCCAGCAGCCAGGCAGAAGGACAGGATGGCTACACCTTC.

To note about this clone: The same CDR3 arises from other DNA sequences in this sample as well. V gene TRBV7-8 combines with J gene TRBJ2-7; 8 nucleotides align to TRBD1. CDR1 SGHVS and CDR2 FQNEAQ come from the germline V gene. V dropped 2 bases and J dropped 5; count of bases not matched to a gene: 2. This CDR3 contains 13 residues. CDR3 sequence (DNA): TGTGCCAGCAGCTTACAGGGGGCGAACGAGCAGTACTTC. This gives the protein CASSLQGANEQYF.

V usage is TRBV9 and J usage is TRBJ2-2; 7 nucleotides agree with TRBD1. The length of the CDR3 is 16 residues. Unmatched junction bases numbered 5, after V lost 2 bases and J lost 1 base. CDR1 is SGDLS and CDR2 is YYNGEE in the germline V gene. The CDR3 nucleotides read TGTGCCAGCAGCGTTCGACAGGGAATGAACACCGGGGAGCTGTTTTTT. Its translation: CASSVRQGMNTGELFF.

The V call is TRBV7-9, the J call TRBJ2-2, with a weak D call TRBD1 (5 bases). V shed 1 base and J shed 0 bases, with 9 bases lying between them. Germline CDR1 reads SEHNR; CDR2 reads FQNEAQ (reference sequence). This CDR3 region has 16 residues. The CDR3, as DNA: TGTGCCAGCAGCTTAGTGGGGCGCCCGAACACCGGGGAGCTGTTTTTT. It is translated as CASSLVGRPNTGELFF.

The chain links TRBV19 to TRBJ2-7; D may be TRBD1 (6 bases). Looked up from germline, CDR1 is LNHDA and CDR2 is SQIVND (reference sequence). V was clipped by 5 bases and J by 8 bases, with 7 bases between them. This CDR3 is 10 amino acids long. The CDR3 protein is CASSGDKQYF. In nucleotides, the CDR3 is TGTGCCAGTAGTGGGGACAAGCAGTACTTC.

J is TRBJ1-6 and V is TRBV6-1, with TRBD1 matching over 7 bases. Germline values: CDR1 MNHNS, CDR2 SASEGT. This CDR3 region has 13 residues. V gave up 3 bases and J gave up 16 bases; unmatched junction bases: 9. CDR3 bases: TGTGCCAGCAGTGAGTCTCCGGGACAGCCACTCCACTTT. Its protein is CASSESPGQPLHF.

The chain recombines TRBV5-4 with TRBJ1-5; 10 nucleotides line up with TRBD1. This CDR3 comprises 14 residues. Germline lookup yields CDR1 SGHNT and CDR2 YYREEE (reference sequence). The ends lost 4 bases at V and 5 bases at J; junction bases unmatched: 3. CDR3 in DNA: TGTGCCAGCAGCGCCGGGACAGGGGATCAGCCCCAGCATTTT. As protein: CASSAGTGDQPQHF. Drawing the rest from reference TRBV5-4 and TRBJ1-5, the complete variable domain is ETGVTQSPTHLIKTRGQQVTLRCSSQSGHNTVSWYQQALGQGPQFIFQYYREEENGRGNFPPRFSGLQFPNYSSELNVNALELDDSALYLCASSAGTGDQPQHFGDGTRLSIL.

J is TRBJ2-7 and V is TRBV6-5; the match to TRBD2 covers 11 bases. CDR1 is MNHEY, CDR2 SVGAGI, per germline. This CDR3 is 15 amino acids long. Unmatched junction bases numbered 3, after V lost 0 bases and J lost 5 bases. The CDR3 region is CASSYSTSGSNEQYF. CDR3 bases: TGTGCCAGCAGTTACTCTACTAGCGGGAGTAACGAGCAGTACTTC.

The CDR3 DNA reads as TGTGCCAGCAGCTTGGGGGGGGACGAGCAGTACTTC. The encoded protein is CASSLGGDEQYF. The chain carries TRBV5-6 and TRBJ2-7; a possible D gene is TRBD2 (6 bases). The ends were cut back, 0 bases at V and 5 bases at J, with 6 bases in the middle. Per the germline V gene, CDR1 is SGHDT and CDR2 is YYEEEE. This CDR3 spans 12 amino acids.